The clone carrying this TCR beta chain was found a few times. The antigen is undetermined. Documented time point: patch test 1, 2 weeks after DPC sensitization. Treatment described: therapeutic diphenylcyclopropenone sensitization with weekly scalp DPC. Donors were 18 to 70-year-old alopecia patients suitable for DPC. The total RNA was obtained from whole blood that was not fractionated. This CDR3 contains 17 residues. From germline, CDR1 is SGDLS and CDR2 YYNGEE. With V trimmed by 0 bases and J by 0 bases, 5 bases remained unmatched. The data were obtained in a study of human T cells and chemical hapten exposure. Study findings and constraints: Patch test score tracked positively with PT1 expanded TCR counts.

Each CDR3 protein gets one entry after TCRdb re-called the RACE reads with MiXCR. The sample records more than 90,000 distinct CDR3 sequences, about 10% being singletons. The chain is built from TRBV9 and TRBJ2-7; 11 bases align to TRBD2. The source of this sequence is a man aged 35 to 55 with alopecia areata. Some clones in this sample may be carry-over from other donors' samples. The specimen comprised whole blood, sampled in connection with sensitization to the hapten diphenylcyclopropenone (DPC). CDR3 DNA: TGTGCCAGCAGCGTAGGTCTAGCGGGAGGACTCTCCTACGAGCAGTACTTC. This encodes CASSVGLAGGLSYEQYF.